Below are 30 T cell receptor beta chains sequenced from a single sample in a study of OX40 agonist ivuxolimab in advanced cancers. The library was made by the immunoSEQ multiplex PCR assay. TCRdb limited this immuneACCESS table to in-frame rearrangements with V and J called. A share of clones is missing; checked studies link under half to unresolved V genes, and the rest is unexplained. This sample holds approximately 92,000 clones; about 96% were observed only once. The ten largest clonotypes hold 2% to 2.5% of the sample. The sequencing here drew on CD4+ or CD8+ T cells sorted from blood, taken in a trial of the OX40 agonist ivuxolimab. These receptors were taken from an adult with an advanced solid tumor such as melanoma, head and neck, liver or kidney cancer.

The rearrangement uses TRBV5-1 and TRBJ2-7; D is unclear. This CDR3 spans 15 amino acids. Germline V lookup: CDR1 SGHRS, CDR2 YFSETQ. Trimming took off 1 base at V and 3 bases at J, with 14 bases between the two ends. The CDR3 is CASSLRPSLGYEQYF. Here the CDR3 DNA reads TGCGCCAGCAGCTTGAGACCCTCCCTGGGCTACGAGCAGTACTTC.

The gene calls are TRBV4-1 and TRBJ1-1, with TRBD1 as a possible D gene (5 bases). The CDR3 length is 12 residues. Trimming cost V 10 bases and J 10 bases, with 19 bases left between them. The germline CDR1 and CDR2 sequences are MGHRA and YSYEKL. As DNA, the CDR3 is TGCGCCACCTCAAGGGGTGGGGAAGGAGCTTTCTTT. It is translated as CATSRGGEGAFF.

The rearrangement uses TRBV19 and TRBJ2-6; D gene ambiguous. With 6 bases removed from V and 0 bases from J, the gap between germline ends came to 15 bases. The CDR3 has 17 residues. Germline loops: CDR1 LNHDA, CDR2 SQIVND (reference sequence). CDR3 sequence: CASSNLSILSGANVLTF. In DNA, the CDR3 is TGTGCCAGTAGCAATTTAAGCATCCTCTCTGGGGCCAACGTCCTGACTTTC.

This chain links TRBV7-9 with TRBJ2-5; D gene uncertain. V was shortened by 2 bases and J by 1 base, with 5 bases between the two germline ends. Germline V CDR1 and CDR2: SEHNR, FQNEAQ (reference sequence). This CDR3 is built from 13 residues. The CDR3 here is CASSLSSQETQYF. The CDR3 bases are TGTGCCAGCAGCTTAAGCAGCCAAGAGACCCAGTACTTC. Variable domain in full (rest from reference TRBV7-9 and TRBJ2-5): DTGVSQNPRHKITKRGQNVTFRCDPISEHNRLYWYRQTLGQGPEFLTYFQNEAQLEKSRLLSDRFSAERPKGSFSTLEIQRTEQGDSAMYLCASSLSSQETQYFGPGTRLLVL.

This chain links TRBV19 with TRBJ2-2, with 7 bases matching TRBD1. The length of the CDR3 is 14 residues. Trimming took 7 bases from V and 4 from J; bases not matched to a gene: 6. Germline CDR1 is LNHDA and CDR2 is SQIVND (reference sequence). The CDR3 region has the DNA TGTGCCAGTACCGACCAGGGGGTCACCGGGGAGCTGTTTTTT. Translation: CASTDQGVTGELFF.

This chain uses TRBV28 with TRBJ2-5; 14 nucleotides match TRBD2. Germline lookup yields CDR1 MDHEN and CDR2 SYDVKM. The junction had 18 bases not matched to a gene; V was cut back by 3 bases and J by 0 bases. This CDR3 is 22 amino acids long. The CDR3 nucleotides read TGTGCCAGCAGTTTCCCTAACCCTCCGGGACTAGCGGGAGAGAAGTACCAAGAGACCCAGTACTTC. It translates to CASSFPNPPGLAGEKYQETQYF.

V is TRBV19 and J is TRBJ2-1; D may match TRBD1 or TRBD2 (5 bases each). The CDR3 extends over 16 amino acids. The germline V gene encodes CDR1 LNHDA and CDR2 SQIVND (reference sequence). The V end lost 3 bases, the J end lost 0 bases, and 12 bases lay between the germline ends. The CDR3 DNA follows: TGTGCCAGTAGTATCATCGGGGCCAGCTCCTACAATGAGCAGTTCTTC. Amino acids: CASSIIGASSYNEQFF.

In this sample, this clone turned up once. The V call is TRBV5-1, the J call TRBJ2-7, with D unresolved. CDR3 size: 14 residues. Germline CDR1 is SGHRS and CDR2 is YFSETQ. V was cut by 7 bases and J by 1 base, with 15 bases left in between. DNA of the CDR3: TGCGCCAGCTACTTAGGGATAGGATCCTACGAGCAGTACTTC. Protein product: CASYLGIGSYEQYF.

The chain combines TRBV4-1 with TRBJ2-7, with D tentatively TRBD2 (6 bases). V gave up 2 bases and J gave up 3 bases, with 11 bases separating them. CDR3 length: 14 residues. Germline values: CDR1 MGHRA, CDR2 YSYEKL. For the CDR3, the DNA is TGCGCCAGCAGCCAAATGCAGGGAGGCTACGAGCAGTACTTC. Residues: CASSQMQGGYEQYF.

The rearrangement joins TRBV10-1 to TRBJ2-7; D may be TRBD2 (7 bases). V shed 3 bases and J shed 0 bases, with 9 bases lying between them. Germline V gene lookup returns CDR1 WNHNN and CDR2 SYGVQD (reference sequence). CDR3 length equals 14 residues. This CDR3 is CASSEGGGSYEQYF. CDR3 in DNA: TGCGCCAGCAGTGAAGGGGGGGGCTCCTACGAGCAGTACTTC.

The sample holds one count of this clone. This sequence joins TRBV25-1 and TRBJ2-2; 13 bases map to TRBD2. The V and J ends lost 4 bases and 4 bases, in that order; junction bases with no gene match: 6. In germline, CDR1 is MGHDK, CDR2 SYGVNS. This CDR3 comprises 17 residues. In DNA form, the CDR3 reads TGTGCCAGCAGTGGACGGACTAGCGGGGGCCTCACCGGGGAGCTGTTTTTT. The encoded protein is CASSGRTSGGLTGELFF.

The CDR3 loop is CASSLRGELFF. For the CDR3, the DNA is TGTGCCAGCAGCCTAAGAGGGGAGCTGTTTTTT. This chain joins TRBV5-4 and TRBJ2-2; D unresolved. The CDR3 length is 11 residues. CDR1 is SGHNT, CDR2 YYREEE, per germline (reference sequence). V was trimmed by 4 bases and J by 8 bases, leaving 6 bases between them.

The chain uses TRBV27 and TRBJ2-3, with D possibly TRBD1 on 5 matching bases. Trimming cost V 5 bases and J 7 bases, with 10 bases left between them. There are 12 residues in the CDR3. From germline, CDR1 is MNHEY and CDR2 SMNVEV (reference sequence). The DNA for the CDR3 is TGTGCCAGCAGTCACAGACAGAATACGCAGTATTTT. It translates to CASSHRQNTQYF.

The chain recombines TRBV4-3 with TRBJ2-5; TRBD1 agrees at 9 bases. Trimming cost V 0 bases and J 1 base; bases outside gene matches: 15. CDR1 and CDR2 (germline): LGHNA, YSLEER. The CDR3 covers 20 residues. The CDR3 reads CASSQDRGVLGQGGQETQYF. The CDR3 DNA is TGCGCCAGCAGCCAAGACCGGGGGGTGTTGGGACAGGGAGGCCAAGAGACCCAGTACTTC.

The V call is TRBV7-3, the J call TRBJ2-3, with a possible D match to TRBD2 (6 bases). CDR3 length: 15 amino acids. V was clipped by 3 bases and J by 1 base, with 11 bases between them. Germline V gene lookup returns CDR1 SGHTA and CDR2 FQGTGA. CDR3 loop: CASSFEPGGTDTQYF. CDR3 bases: TGTGCCAGCAGCTTTGAGCCGGGAGGCACAGATACGCAGTATTTT.

The J gene is TRBJ2-7, the V gene TRBV27, with D possibly being TRBD2 (5 bases). The V end was cut by 2 bases, the J end by 3 bases, with 14 bases between. The CDR3 has 15 residues. Germline V lookup: CDR1 MNHEY, CDR2 SMNVEV (reference sequence). The CDR3 sequence is CASSLEGVNFYEQYF. CDR3 nucleotide sequence: TGTGCCAGCAGTTTAGAGGGTGTAAACTTCTACGAGCAGTACTTC.

The chain uses TRBV27 and TRBJ2-1; possibly TRBD1 for D (6 bases). Germline-derived CDR1 and CDR2 are MNHEY and SMNVEV (reference sequence). V was trimmed by 5 bases and J by 0 bases, leaving 14 bases between them. CDR3 size: 16 residues. The CDR3 DNA follows: TGTGCCAGCAGTCCACAGGGATCCAGCTCCTACAATGAGCAGTTCTTC. Translated: CASSPQGSSSYNEQFF.

The V gene is TRBV6-1, the J gene TRBJ1-5; D ambiguous. The CDR3 is 14 amino acids. The germline V gene encodes CDR1 MNHNS and CDR2 SASEGT. V was shortened by 1 base and J by 2 bases, with 6 bases between the two germline ends. CDR3 amino acids: CASSEGRGNQPQHF. Written as DNA, the CDR3 is TGTGCCAGCAGTGAAGGTCGGGGCAATCAGCCCCAGCATTTT.

In nucleotides, the CDR3 is TGTGCCAGCAGCCTTAGAGGGACAGTGGGATCACCCCTCCACTTT. Translating gives CASSLRGTVGSPLHF. This chain connects TRBV7-9 to TRBJ1-6, with 7 nucleotides matching TRBD1. Germline V gene lookup returns CDR1 SEHNR and CDR2 FQNEAQ (reference sequence). The CDR3 is 15 amino acids. With 5 bases clipped from V and 10 bases from J, the junction kept 11 bases outside the gene matches.

The genes are TRBV27 and TRBJ2-3; D perhaps matches TRBD2 (6 bases). V was shortened by 2 bases and J by 3 bases, with 24 bases between the two germline ends. Per the germline V gene, CDR1 is MNHEY and CDR2 is SMNVEV (reference sequence). The CDR3 runs to 19 residues. CDR3 region: CASSLTPGYPPGGTDTQYF. The CDR3 coding sequence is TGTGCCAGCAGTTTAACCCCAGGGTACCCTCCCGGAGGGACAGATACGCAGTATTTT.

The chain couples TRBV27 to TRBJ2-7, with 11 bases aligning to TRBD2. Germline V gene data show CDR1 as MNHEY and CDR2 as SMNVEV (reference sequence). The CDR3 spans 16 residues. The trim removed 5 bases at V and 3 bases at J, leaving 9 bases unmatched. CDR3 DNA sequence: TGTGCCAGCAGTCCGACGACTAGCGGGATAGTCTACGAGCAGTACTTC. Translation gives CASSPTTSGIVYEQYF.

The J gene is TRBJ1-1, the V gene TRBV4-1; D is ambiguous. Germline loops: CDR1 MGHRA, CDR2 YSYEKL. CDR3 length: 11 residues. V was clipped by 0 bases and J by 5 bases, with 1 base between them. CDR3 DNA sequence: TGCGCCAGCAGCCAAGAGACTGAAGCTTTCTTT. Its translation: CASSQETEAFF.

This clone was seen just once. A read error may produce the germline difference seen at one junction end. The V gene is TRBV6-1, the J gene TRBJ2-7; D is perhaps TRBD1 (5 bases). Germline V gives CDR1 MNHNS, CDR2 SASEGT. The CDR3 has 13 residues. CDR3: CASSEGHSYEQYF. In DNA form, the CDR3 reads TGTGCCAGCAGCGAAGGACATTCCTACGAGCAGTACTTC.

The rearrangement links TRBV11-2 to TRBJ1-2, with 8 nucleotides matching TRBD1. Germline CDR1 SGHAT, CDR2 FQNNGV. V lost 0 bases, J lost 4 bases, and 1 base stayed unmatched. CDR3 length: 14 amino acids. Here the CDR3 reads CASSLEQGGYGYTF. The DNA for the CDR3 is TGTGCCAGCAGCTTAGAACAGGGGGGCTATGGCTACACCTTC.

This sequence joins TRBV9 and TRBJ2-2; tentative D call: TRBD2 (6 bases). V was cut by 4 bases and J by 1 base, with 14 bases left in between. The CDR3 extends over 16 amino acids. Germline V lookup: CDR1 SGDLS, CDR2 YYNGEE. This CDR3 reads CASSPPTGENTGELFF. The CDR3 DNA reads as TGTGCCAGCAGCCCCCCCACGGGAGAGAACACCGGGGAGCTGTTTTTT.

The genes are TRBV9 and TRBJ2-1, with D uncertain. Germline-derived CDR1 and CDR2 are SGDLS and YYNGEE. Trimming stripped 5 bases from V and 3 bases from J, with 15 bases between. The CDR3 runs 15 residues. In nucleotides, the CDR3 is TGTGCCAGCAGTGATTCTGATAGATTCTACAATGAGCAGTTCTTC. This codes for CASSDSDRFYNEQFF.

This rearrangement joins TRBV5-4 to TRBJ2-7; 7 bases line up with TRBD1. The CDR3 has 13 amino acids. The V and J ends lost 4 bases and 7 bases, in that order; junction bases with no gene match: 8. The germline V gene has CDR1 SGHNT and CDR2 YYREEE (reference sequence). The CDR3 DNA reads as TGTGCCAGCAGCATAGGGGGCGCGGAGGAGCAGTACTTC. This sequence encodes CASSIGGAEEQYF.

This clone was counted once. The gene calls are TRBV11-1 and TRBJ2-7; D may correspond to TRBD1 or TRBD2 (5 bases each). The CDR3 length is 15 residues. Trimming removed 5 bases from V and 4 bases from J, with 18 bases in between. Germline lookup yields CDR1 SGHAT and CDR2 FQDESV (reference sequence). This CDR3 reads CASSSPGRKAYEQYF. In nucleotides, the CDR3 is TGTGCCAGCAGCAGCCCGGGACGGAAAGCTTACGAGCAGTACTTC.

This chain connects TRBV25-1 to TRBJ1-5; D ambiguous. V was trimmed by 1 base and J by 6 bases, leaving 4 bases between them. CDR1 is MGHDK and CDR2 is SYGVNS in the germline V gene. The CDR3 extends over 12 amino acids. CDR3 residues: CASSEFGQPQHF. Written as DNA, the CDR3 is TGTGCCAGCAGTGAATTTGGTCAGCCCCAGCATTTT. The full variable domain, rest sourced from reference TRBV25-1 and TRBJ1-5, is EADIYQTPRYLVIGTGKKITLECSQTMGHDKMYWYQQDPGMELHLIHYSYGVNSTEKGDLSSESTVSRIRTEHFPLTLESARPSHTSQYLCASSEFGQPQHFGDGTRLSIL.

This chain links TRBV5-1 with TRBJ1-2; 9 positions match TRBD1. The junction had 4 bases not matched to a gene; V was cut back by 4 bases and J by 6 bases. Germline CDR1 is SGHRS and CDR2 is YFSETQ. The CDR3 covers 13 residues. This CDR3 reads CASSGDRDDGYTF. The CDR3 DNA reads as TGCGCCAGCAGCGGGGACAGGGATGATGGCTACACCTTC.